This TCR beta chain was recorded in a study of blood T cell repertoires in COVID-19 (TCRdb year 2020). Study-level background: Samples from collaborators originated in the United States, Italy and Spain and spanned both the acute and convalescent phases of COVID-19. The prospective study material was composed of cDNA or gDNA derived from T cells, B-cell-depleted T cells, or PBMCs. The dataset comprised deeply sampled blood TCRbeta repertoires from subjects exposed to, actively infected with, or recovered from COVID-19. A freely available public database, intended as a resource for researchers studying the immune response to SARS-CoV-2, is where the repertoires were released. The samples were drawn from two sources: the first 160 participants of the ongoing ImmuneRACE study, and about 1,300 subjects contributed by 6 global collaborators. A de-identified subject ID, COVID-19 status, age in years and sex were almost always included in the sample metadata. HLA class I and class II types, where available, came from metadata supplied by the sample provider rather than from assay-based typing. The paper's findings and limits, for the study overall: How much clinical and demographic metadata was included differed by source and by participant, and the metadata was provided uncurated.

Comment on this clone: Its specific antigen is unknown. The record has no base qualities; no much larger clone is one base away.

The immunoSEQ Assay, a bias-controlled multiplex PCR, was used to amplify TCRbeta CDR3 regions from genomic DNA. Processing in the source paper ran as follows. Nucleated cell counts per sample were estimated from amplification of reference gene primers within the assay. To quantify the absolute abundance of each unique TCRbeta CDR3 rearrangement, sequence reads were collapsed and filtered. Productive Simpson clonality was computed per sample as the square root of Simpson's diversity index over productive rearrangements. Entries here come from immuneACCESS through TCRdb and include only in-frame sequences with V and J called. Some clones fail to appear in such tables; in the studies checked, an unresolved V gene covers under half of the shortfall, and the cause of the remainder is unknown. V and J calls and clone size are as listed in that table; D and trimming were resolved from the DNA. The sample includes over 140,000 clones, with around 82% observed a single time. Less than 4% of the sample rests with the top ten.

The collaborating institutions used their own protocols to collect whole blood in K2EDTA tubes. For TCRbeta analysis, collaborator samples were shipped as frozen whole blood, as isolated PBMCs, or as DNA extracted from either sample type. The TCR originated in a woman aged 55-70 years with acute or convalescent COVID-19. Sequences were obtained from peripheral blood.

The sequenced DNA is TGCGCCAGCAGCACGGGACTAGCGGGACTTACGAGCTCCTACAATGAGCAGTTCTTC. It translates as CASSTGLAGLTSSYNEQFF. The chain is made from TRBV5-1 and TRBJ2-1; 13 junctional bases match TRBD2. Trimming removed 4 bases from V and 0 bases from J; the gene matches leave 10 bases unexplained. Including the terminal cysteine and phenylalanine, the CDR3 comprises 19 residues. Solely the CDR3 DNA is kept, with 57 bases framed from the first base. From a lookup of the germline V gene, CDR1 and CDR2 are SGHRS and YFSETQ.